The rows below give T cell receptor beta chains drawn from one sample of a study of T cell changes during pregnancy in multiple sclerosis. Libraries were prepared by immunoSEQ multiplex PCR; TCRdb keeps only in-frame clonotypes and omits some of them. The sample lists about 73,000 clones; almost 90% were seen once. The material was peripheral blood, obtained after pregnancy. Every receptor here comes from a female donor in good health, enrolled as a control in a pregnancy study. CDR3s include the opening cysteine and the closing phenylalanine or tryptophan. The D gene is left open where the match is weak. Not all rows give a size; the values are once, few, many and, for expanded clones, a class.

>TRBD1|TRBV6-1|TRBJ1-5|few
TGTGCCAGCAGCCCGGACAGGATAAGCAATCAGCCCCAGCATTTT
CASSPDRISNQPQHF
>TRBD1|TRBV7-2|TRBJ1-1|.
TGTGCCAGCAGCTTAGCAACAGGGGGCCTTGGGAACACTGAAGCTTTCTTT
CASSLATGGLGNTEAFF
>.|TRBV10-3|TRBJ2-7|.
TGTGCCATCAGTACGAATCAGGGCTACGAGCAGTACTTC
CAISTNQGYEQYF
>.|TRBV10-1|TRBJ2-7|.
TGCGCCAGCAGAAACCCCGCGACAGACGAATTAACCTACGAGCAGTACTTC
CASRNPATDELTYEQYF
>TRBD1|TRBV7-2|TRBJ1-1|.
TGTGCCAGCAGCTCGCCCAGGGGGCCTAACACTGAAGCTTTCTTT
CASSSPRGPNTEAFF
>.|TRBV6-5|TRBJ1-1|.
TGTGCCAGCAGCAACGCGCGCACTGAAGCTTTCTTT
CASSNARTEAFF
>TRBD2|TRBV7-8|TRBJ2-3|.
TGTGCCAGCAGCTTGGCGGGGGGGACCGATACGCAGTATTTT
CASSLAGGTDTQYF
>.|TRBV7-7|TRBJ2-3|.
TGTGCTAGCGGTCGGGCAGGGGCGCCCCCAGATACGCAGTATTTT
CASGRAGAPPDTQYF
>TRBD2|TRBV7-9|TRBJ2-7|.
TGTGCCAGCAGCTTAGTTAGCGGGAAACTCTACGAGCAGTACTTC
CASSLVSGKLYEQYF
>TRBD1|TRBV30|TRBJ1-2|.
TGTGCCTGGAGAGGGCTAAGGGGGCATGGCTACACCTTC
CAWRGLRGHGYTF
>TRBD2|TRBV15|TRBJ2-3|.
TGTGCCACCAGCAGAGATAATACCGGGACTAGCGGTAGCACAGATACGCAGTATTTT
CATSRDNTGTSGSTDTQYF
>.|TRBV25-1|TRBJ2-1|.
TGTGCCAGCAGTGGGCTTCGGGTATACAATGAGCAGTTCTTC
CASSGLRVYNEQFF
>.|TRBV5-1|TRBJ2-2|.
TGCGCCAGCAGCCCTCGGACAGAAAACACCGGGGAGCTGTTTTTT
CASSPRTENTGELFF
>TRBD2|TRBV4-1|TRBJ2-7|.
TGCGCCAGCAGCCAAGGGGTATATAGCGGGAGTAACGAGCAGTACTTC
CASSQGVYSGSNEQYF
>.|TRBV5-1|TRBJ1-1|once
TGCGCCAGCAGGGAGGTAGGGCGGAACACTGAAGCTTTCTTT
CASREVGRNTEAFF
>.|TRBV11-1|TRBJ2-7|few
TGTGCCAGCAGCTTATTCCGCTACTACGAGCAGTACTTC
CASSLFRYYEQYF